Listed below are T cell receptor beta chains from one sample, sequenced in a study of blood T cell repertoires in COVID-19. The method was immunoSEQ multiplex PCR; TCRdb's version includes in-frame clones alone and lacks a portion of them. The repertoire has a few hundred thousand clones, approximately 91% of them found once; the top ten carry 0.7% to 0.95%. Sample: PBMCs or T cells enriched from blood (not recorded which). The receptors derive from a woman aged 40 to 55 who had been exposed to COVID-19. Both conserved end residues are part of each CDR3. Each record gives: D gene, clone size, V gene, J gene, CDR3 protein, CDR3 DNA. D genes are given only for firm matches. Clone size is stated in some rows and not others, as once, few, many or a class when expanded.

-	once	TRBV2	TRBJ2-5	CEARGGETQYF	TGTGAAGCCAGGGGCGGAGAGACCCAGTACTTC
-	-	TRBV7-9	TRBJ2-1	CASSSYAGSSYNEQFF	TGTGCCAGCAGCTCATACGCGGGTAGCTCCTACAATGAGCAGTTCTTC
-	-	TRBV10-1	TRBJ2-7	CASSPGTAKLEQYF	TGCGCCAGCAGCCCCGGGACTGCCAAGCTCGAGCAGTACTTC
TRBD1	once	TRBV27	TRBJ1-1	CASSHSGTVNTEAFF	TGTGCCAGCAGTCACTCCGGGACAGTGAACACTGAAGCTTTCTTT
TRBD1	-	TRBV5-1	TRBJ1-5	CASSGDRDPNQPQHF	TGCGCCAGCAGCGGGGACAGGGATCCTAATCAGCCCCAGCATTTT
-	once	TRBV5-1	TRBJ1-2	CASSLGQVSPNYGYTF	TGCGCCAGCAGCTTGGGACAGGTCTCTCCTAACTATGGCTACACCTTC
-	once	TRBV2	TRBJ1-4	CASSEAVLNSYFNEKLFF	TGTGCCAGCAGTGAAGCAGTTCTCAACAGCTACTTTAATGAAAAACTGTTTTTT
-	-	TRBV5-8	TRBJ2-5	CASSPRNSNTKTQYF	TGTGCCAGCAGCCCTCGGAACAGTAACACCAAGACCCAGTACTTC
-	-	TRBV9	TRBJ2-2	CASSLISTGELFF	TGTGCCAGCAGTCTTATCTCCACCGGGGAGCTGTTTTTT
TRBD1	-	TRBV18	TRBJ2-7	CASSPTRDRVHEQYF	TGTGCCAGCTCACCAACCCGGGACAGGGTCCACGAGCAGTACTTC
TRBD1	-	TRBV11-1	TRBJ1-1	CASSPRQGKNTEAFF	TGTGCCAGCAGCCCTCGACAGGGGAAGAACACTGAAGCTTTCTTT
TRBD1	-	TRBV2	TRBJ2-7	CASRVTGGGYEQYF	TGTGCCAGCCGGGTGACAGGGGGAGGCTACGAGCAGTACTTC
-	-	TRBV5-1	TRBJ1-5	CASSLGAGGNQPQHF	TGCGCCAGCAGCTTGGGGGCAGGGGGCAATCAGCCCCAGCATTTT
-	-	TRBV24-1	TRBJ1-2	CATSAPGYGYTF	TGTGCCACCAGTGCACCGGGCTATGGCTACACCTTC
TRBD1	-	TRBV24-1	TRBJ2-1	CATSAPDRGQNNEQFF	TGTGCCACCAGTGCCCCCGACAGGGGGCAAAACAATGAGCAGTTCTTC
TRBD1	-	TRBV7-2	TRBJ1-2	CASSSAGQGARGYTF	TGTGCCAGCAGCTCCGCAGGACAGGGGGCGCGGGGCTACACCTTC
TRBD1	few	TRBV5-1	TRBJ1-6	CASSLGGQINSPLHF	TGCGCCAGCAGCTTGGGGGGACAGATTAATTCACCCCTCCACTTT
TRBD1	-	TRBV18	TRBJ1-1	CASSPQQGEHTEAFF	TGTGCCAGCTCACCACAACAGGGGGAGCACACTGAAGCTTTCTTT
-	-	TRBV25-1	TRBJ1-2	CASSERLSDGYTF	TGTGCCAGCAGTGAAAGGTTGAGCGATGGCTACACCTTC
TRBD2	-	TRBV24-1	TRBJ2-1	CATSDPPLAGGGNEQFF	TGTGCCACCAGTGATCCGCCACTAGCGGGAGGGGGAAATGAGCAGTTCTTC
TRBD1	once	TRBV6-5	TRBJ1-2	CASSSPGQGVEGYTF	TGTGCCAGCAGTTCTCCGGGACAGGGGGTGGAGGGCTACACCTTC
TRBD2	-	TRBV27	TRBJ2-3	CASSLGTSGGRDTQYF	TGTGCCAGCAGTTTAGGGACTAGCGGGGGACGAGATACGCAGTATTTT
-	-	TRBV18	TRBJ1-5	CASSPEAGSNQPQHF	TGTGCCAGCTCACCCGAGGCGGGATCCAATCAGCCCCAGCATTTT
TRBD2	-	TRBV5-8	TRBJ2-2	CASSEPGLGDAGELFF	TGTGCCAGCAGCGAGCCGGGACTAGGGGATGCCGGGGAGCTGTTTTTT
-	-	TRBV30	TRBJ2-2	CAWSTNTGELFF	TGTGCCTGGAGCACGAACACCGGGGAGCTGTTTTTT
-	-	TRBV5-1	TRBJ1-2	CASSYGGNYGYTF	TGCGCCAGCAGCTACGGAGGAAACTATGGCTACACCTTC
-	-	TRBV18	TRBJ2-7	CASSQSPGTSNEQYF	TGTGCCAGCTCACAATCACCCGGGACATCTAACGAGCAGTACTTC
TRBD2	-	TRBV5-4	TRBJ2-1	CAYSGGVSYNEQFF	TGTGCCTATAGTGGGGGGGTTTCTTACAATGAGCAGTTCTTC
TRBD1	-	TRBV7-9	TRBJ2-3	CASSSSGTGVTDTQYF	TGTGCCAGCAGCTCCTCCGGGACAGGGGTCACAGATACGCAGTATTTT
-	-	TRBV29-1	TRBJ2-1	CSVEDQYNEQFF	TGCAGCGTTGAAGATCAATACAATGAGCAGTTCTTC
-	once	TRBV7-8	TRBJ1-1	CASSSAGRSTEAFF	TGTGCCAGCAGCTCTGCTGGGCGTAGCACTGAAGCTTTCTTT
TRBD1	-	TRBV5-8	TRBJ1-1	CASSPRTGLNTEAFF	TGTGCCAGCAGCCCTAGGACAGGGCTGAACACTGAAGCTTTCTTT
-	-	TRBV7-2	TRBJ1-4	CASSLAGGDNEKLFF	TGTGCCAGCAGCTTAGCAGGGGGGGATAATGAAAAACTGTTTTTT
TRBD2	-	TRBV5-1	TRBJ2-3	CASSLELAGGPTDTQYF	TGCGCCAGCAGCTTGGAACTAGCGGGGGGCCCCACAGATACGCAGTATTTT
TRBD1	-	TRBV2	TRBJ2-7	CASSVGGSSYEQYF	TGTGCCAGCAGTGTAGGGGGCAGCTCCTACGAGCAGTACTTC
TRBD2	-	TRBV13	TRBJ2-7	CASSLGLAGGYEQYF	TGTGCCAGCAGCTTAGGACTAGCGGGGGGCTACGAGCAGTACTTC
-	few	TRBV20-1	TRBJ1-3	CSASSGNTIYF	TGCAGTGCTAGTTCGGGAAACACCATATATTTT
TRBD2	-	TRBV19	TRBJ2-2	CASFSGRDYTGELFF	TGTGCCAGCTTTAGCGGGAGGGATTACACCGGGGAGCTGTTTTTT
-	-	TRBV19	TRBJ1-2	CASRAGVDYGYTF	TGTGCCAGTAGGGCGGGGGTGGACTATGGCTACACCTTC
-	-	TRBV27	TRBJ1-1	CASSDLGGNTEAFF	TGTGCCAGCAGTGACCTAGGGGGTAACACTGAAGCTTTCTTT
-	-	TRBV9	TRBJ1-6	CASSGGSSYNSPLHF	TGTGCCAGCAGCGGCGGGAGTTCCTATAATTCACCCCTCCACTTT
-	few	TRBV2	TRBJ2-7	CASAAAGYEQYF	TGTGCCAGCGCAGCCGCGGGATACGAGCAGTACTTC
TRBD1	few	TRBV15	TRBJ2-7	CATSRPGQGAGEQYF	TGTGCCACCAGCAGGCCGGGACAGGGGGCCGGGGAGCAGTACTTC
TRBD1	few	TRBV19	TRBJ2-7	CASSIGRQGGSYEQYF	TGTGCCAGTAGTATCGGTCGACAGGGCGGCTCCTACGAGCAGTACTTC
TRBD1	-	TRBV30	TRBJ1-3	CAWTLTGGNTIYF	TGTGCCTGGACCCTGACAGGGGGAAACACCATATATTTT
TRBD1	-	TRBV6-2/TRBV6-3	TRBJ2-2	CASSDAGTGVSGELFF	TGTGCCAGCAGTGACGCCGGGACAGGGGTCTCCGGGGAGCTGTTTTTT
-	-	TRBV9	TRBJ1-1	CASSRTSGANTEAFF	TGTGCCAGCAGCCGAACGAGCGGAGCGAACACTGAAGCTTTCTTT
-	-	TRBV5-1	TRBJ1-5	CASSLQPGINQPQHF	TGCGCCAGCAGCTTGCAGCCAGGGATCAATCAGCCCCAGCATTTT
TRBD2	-	TRBV19	TRBJ2-3	CASSFRTSGSTDTQYF	TGTGCCAGTAGTTTTAGGACTAGCGGGAGCACAGATACGCAGTATTTT
-	-	TRBV13	TRBJ2-5	CASSLEGETQYF	TGTGCCAGCAGCTTAGAGGGGGAGACCCAGTACTTC
TRBD1	-	TRBV3-1/TRBV3-2	TRBJ2-3	CASSQDSGTGGDTQYF	TGTGCCAGCAGCCAAGATTCCGGGACAGGGGGAGATACGCAGTATTTT
-	-	TRBV10-3	TRBJ2-5	CAIRGGAAMGETQYF	TGTGCCATCAGGGGCGGGGCCGCCATGGGGGAGACCCAGTACTTC
-	-	TRBV6-5	TRBJ1-2	CASRRGDYGYTF	TGTGCCAGCAGACGCGGGGACTATGGCTACACCTTC
TRBD1	-	TRBV3-1/TRBV3-2	TRBJ1-6	CASGQGLPVNSPLHF	TGTGCCAGTGGACAGGGCCTTCCAGTTAATTCACCCCTCCACTTT
-	-	TRBV9	TRBJ2-3	CASSVELPSDTQYF	TGTGCCAGCAGCGTAGAGCTCCCCTCGGATACGCAGTATTTT
TRBD2	-	TRBV2	TRBJ2-1	CASSPGLANNEQFF	TGTGCCAGCAGTCCGGGACTAGCGAACAATGAGCAGTTCTTC
-	-	TRBV7-3	TRBJ2-6	CASSLFNRGIGANVLTF	TGTGCCAGCAGCTTATTTAATAGGGGAATAGGGGCCAACGTCCTGACTTTC